The 16 T cell receptor beta chains below come from one sample, sequenced in a study of T cell responses to AZD1222 COVID-19 vaccine. Measured with immunoSEQ multiplex PCR; TCRdb has only the in-frame clones, and not every one. The sample records roughly 97,000 clones, over 75% being singletons. The starting material was peripheral blood, obtained on day 0 of AZD1222 vaccination. The receptors stem from an adult in good health.

This clone was observed a handful of times. V gene TRBV5-5 combines with J gene TRBJ1-1; D uncertain. Deletions cut 0 bases from V and 1 base from J, with 10 bases between. CDR1 SGHKS and CDR2 YYEKEE come from the germline V gene (reference sequence). CDR3 length equals 15 residues. The CDR3 DNA reads TGTGCCAGCAGCTTGGCCGGCACCTCGAACACTGAAGCTTTCTTT. As protein: CASSLAGTSNTEAFF.

The chain couples TRBV19 to TRBJ2-7; D is undetermined. V lost 1 base, J lost 3 bases, and 7 bases lay in between. CDR1 is LNHDA, CDR2 SQIVND, per germline (reference sequence). There are 13 residues in the CDR3. CDR3 nucleotides: TGTGCCAGTAGTATAGGGATAAACTACGAGCAGTACTTC. This translates into CASSIGINYEQYF.

The chain recombines TRBV28 with TRBJ1-5, with 7 nucleotides matching TRBD1. The ends lost 6 bases at V and 3 bases at J; junction bases unmatched: 5. This CDR3 spans 14 amino acids. Looked up from germline, CDR1 is MDHEN and CDR2 is SYDVKM. The CDR3 here is CASSFDRVNQPQHF. DNA for the CDR3: TGTGCCAGCAGCTTTGACAGGGTCAATCAGCCCCAGCATTTT.

This chain links TRBV12-1 with TRBJ2-1. TRBV12-1 is deemed a pseudogene. The CDR3 length is 18 residues. In nucleotides, the CDR3 is TGTGCCAGCAGCTCCCTCGTCCGGCGCGGGGACACCTACAATGAGCAGTTCTTC. Its protein is CASSSLVRRGDTYNEQFF.

The chain links TRBV15 to TRBJ2-1, with D perhaps given as TRBD1 or TRBD2 (5 bases each). Trimming stripped 3 bases from V and 6 bases from J, with 12 bases between. CDR1 LNHNV and CDR2 YYDKDF come from the germline V gene (reference sequence). The CDR3 runs 14 residues. CDR3 nucleotide sequence: TGTGCCACCAGCAGGGACATAGGGAGCAATGAGCAGTTCTTC. Amino acids: CATSRDIGSNEQFF.

The chain employs TRBV7-2 and TRBJ1-3; no clear D. In germline, CDR1 is SGHTA, CDR2 FQGNSA. V lost 4 bases, J lost 2 bases, and 15 bases lay in between. The CDR3 spans 16 residues. CDR3 bases: TGTGCCAGCAGCTACGGACCGCCAAATACTGGAAACACCATATATTTT. As protein: CASSYGPPNTGNTIYF.

The genes are TRBV7-2 and TRBJ2-1; D unresolved. From germline, CDR1 is SGHTA and CDR2 FQGNSA. This CDR3 spans 16 amino acids. V was pared by 1 base and J by 6 bases, with 16 bases between. The CDR3: CASSLGPSLASNEQFF. CDR3 nucleotides: TGTGCCAGCAGCTTAGGTCCTTCCCTGGCCTCCAATGAGCAGTTCTTC. The whole variable domain, remainder taken from reference TRBV7-2 and TRBJ2-1, is GAGVSQSPSNKVTEKGKDVELRCDPISGHTALYWYRQSLGQGLEFLIYFQGNSAPDKSGLPSDRFSAERTGGSVSTLTIQRTQQEDSAVYLCASSLGPSLASNEQFFGPGTRLTVL.

This chain joins TRBV11-2 and TRBJ2-7; 10 nucleotides match TRBD1. Per germline, CDR1 SGHAT and CDR2 FQNNGV. The CDR3 extends over 15 amino acids. J was trimmed by 6 bases and V by 5 bases; bases with no gene match: 10. The CDR3 is CASSPAGTGVGEQYF. In DNA, the CDR3 is TGTGCCAGCAGCCCCGCCGGGACAGGGGTTGGCGAGCAGTACTTC.

The genes are TRBV28 and TRBJ1-4; TRBD1 aligns across 7 bases. Germline V lookup: CDR1 MDHEN, CDR2 SYDVKM. The V and J ends lost 6 bases and 6 bases, in that order; junction bases with no gene match: 7. The CDR3 contains 14 residues. DNA for the CDR3: TGTGCCAGCAGACGACAGGGACCTTATGAAAAACTGTTTTTT. It is translated as CASRRQGPYEKLFF.

The J gene is TRBJ2-1, the V gene TRBV11-2, with 13 positions matching TRBD2. Trimming cost V 1 base and J 7 bases; bases outside gene matches: 7. The CDR3 spans 17 residues. The V gene's germline CDR1 is SGHAT and CDR2 FQNNGV. The DNA of the CDR3 is TGTGCCAGCAGCTTAGCCCGACTAGCGGGGGGAGGGAATGAGCAGTTCTTC. Encoded protein: CASSLARLAGGGNEQFF. Full variable domain (missing parts from reference TRBV11-2 and TRBJ2-1): EAGVAQSPRYKIIEKRQSVAFWCNPISGHATLYWYQQILGQGPKLLIQFQNNGVVDDSQLPKDRFSAERLKGVDSTLKIQPAKLEDSAVYLCASSLARLAGGGNEQFFGPGTRLTVL.

The gene calls are TRBV5-1 and TRBJ1-2; D is uncertain. Germline CDR1 is SGHRS and CDR2 is YFSETQ. There are 12 residues in the CDR3. Trimming took off 4 bases at V and 8 bases at J, with 12 bases between the two ends. CDR3 region: CASSTSSSGYTF. CDR3 in DNA: TGCGCCAGCAGCACCTCTAGCTCCGGCTACACCTTC.

About this clone: Other DNA sequences in the sample encode the same CDR3. This chain links TRBV12-3 or TRBV12-4 with TRBJ2-7; 12 positions agree with TRBD2. V was clipped by 7 bases and J by 4 bases; unmatched bases: 2. The CDR3 totals 13 residues. The DNA of the CDR3 is TGTGCCAGCACCGGGACTAGCGGGTACGAGCAGTACTTC. Its translation: CASTGTSGYEQYF.

The chain combines TRBV18 with TRBJ1-5, with 9 bases aligning to TRBD1. CDR3 length equals 15 residues. Losses at the gene ends were 5 bases for V and 6 bases for J; bases not matched to a gene: 8. Per the germline V gene, CDR1 is KGHSH and CDR2 is LQKENI. CDR3 sequence (DNA): TGTGCCAGCTCAGCCGGGACAGGGTTTGGTCAGCCCCAGCATTTT. Translating it yields CASSAGTGFGQPQHF.

The CDR3 sequence is CAITQNTEAFF. The CDR3, as DNA: TGTGCCATCACGCAGAACACTGAAGCTTTCTTT. This rearrangement joins TRBV10-3 to TRBJ1-1, with D hard to call. Germline CDR1 and CDR2: ENHRY and SYGVKD. V was clipped by 7 bases and J by 1 base, with 4 bases between them. The CDR3 consists of 11 residues.

This rearrangement joins TRBV29-1 to TRBJ1-1; no firm D call. The CDR3 runs to 10 residues. V was pared by 7 bases and J by 3 bases, with 6 bases between. CDR1 SQVTM and CDR2 ANQGSEA come from the germline V gene. As DNA, the CDR3 is TGCAGCGCCATGGACACTGAAGCTTTCTTT. It yields the protein CSAMDTEAFF.

This clone was counted a few times. The rearrangement uses TRBV27 and TRBJ1-4; weak D call: TRBD1 (5 bases). The CDR3 spans 13 residues. Deletions cut 3 bases from V and 7 bases from J, with 9 bases between. Germline assignment: CDR1 MNHEY and CDR2 SMNVEV (reference sequence). The CDR3 protein is CASSFGRGEKLFF. Here the CDR3 DNA reads TGTGCCAGCAGTTTCGGTAGGGGTGAAAAACTGTTTTTT.